This TCR beta chain derives from a study of cytomegalovirus exposure and HLA in healthy donors. Both 60 Vbeta primers and 13 Jbeta primers went into the PCR. Produced via immunoSEQ multiplex PCR; TCRdb's table is partial and in-frame only. The sample has some 76,000 clones; approximately 84% are singletons. Broader study findings: The authors later found HLA-associated TCR beta chains more clonally expanded than equally common others.

Notes on this clone: What it binds is not known.

This clonotype was sampled from a woman aged 45-65 years in good health and CMV-seronegative. Material: PBMCs.

The CDR3 nucleotides read TGTGCCAGCAGCTTCGTGGATGGCGGGAGGGGGTACGAGCAGTACTTC. Translating it yields CASSFVDGGRGYEQYF. This chain uses TRBV7-9 with TRBJ2-7, with 9 bases matching TRBD2. The length of the CDR3 is 16 residues. The junction had 10 bases not matched to a gene; V was cut back by 3 bases and J by 4 bases. Germline V lookup: CDR1 SEHNR, CDR2 FQNEAQ (reference sequence).